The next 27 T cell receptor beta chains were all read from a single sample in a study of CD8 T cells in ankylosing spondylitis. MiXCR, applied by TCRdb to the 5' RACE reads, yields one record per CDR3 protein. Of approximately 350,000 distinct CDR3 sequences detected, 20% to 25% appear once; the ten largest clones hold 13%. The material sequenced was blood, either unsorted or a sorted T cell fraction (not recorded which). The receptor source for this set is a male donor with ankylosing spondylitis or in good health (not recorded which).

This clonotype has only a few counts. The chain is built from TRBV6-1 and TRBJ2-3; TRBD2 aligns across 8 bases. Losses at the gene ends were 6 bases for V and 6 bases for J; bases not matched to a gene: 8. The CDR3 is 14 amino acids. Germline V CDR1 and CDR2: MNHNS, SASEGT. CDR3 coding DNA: TGTGCCAGCAGGGTTAGCGGGGAGGGGGATACGCAGTATTTT. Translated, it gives CASRVSGEGDTQYF.

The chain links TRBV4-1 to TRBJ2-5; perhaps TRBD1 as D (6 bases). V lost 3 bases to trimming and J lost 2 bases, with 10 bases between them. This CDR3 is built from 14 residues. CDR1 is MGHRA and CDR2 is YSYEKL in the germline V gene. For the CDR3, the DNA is TGCGCCAGCAGCCACCGAAGGGGGCAAGAGACCCAGTACTTC. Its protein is CASSHRRGQETQYF.

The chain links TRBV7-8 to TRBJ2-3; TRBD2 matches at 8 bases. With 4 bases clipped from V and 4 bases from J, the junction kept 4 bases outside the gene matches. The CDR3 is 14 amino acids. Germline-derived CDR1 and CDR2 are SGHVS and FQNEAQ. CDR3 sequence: CASSSGLVADTQYF. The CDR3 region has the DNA TGTGCCAGCAGCTCGGGACTAGTAGCAGATACGCAGTATTTT.

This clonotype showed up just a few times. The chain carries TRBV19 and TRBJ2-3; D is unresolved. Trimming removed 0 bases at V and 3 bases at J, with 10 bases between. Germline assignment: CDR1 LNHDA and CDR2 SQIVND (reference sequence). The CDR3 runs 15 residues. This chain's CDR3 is CASSIDLQITDTQYF. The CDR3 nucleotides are TGTGCCAGTAGTATAGATCTTCAGATTACAGATACGCAGTATTTT.

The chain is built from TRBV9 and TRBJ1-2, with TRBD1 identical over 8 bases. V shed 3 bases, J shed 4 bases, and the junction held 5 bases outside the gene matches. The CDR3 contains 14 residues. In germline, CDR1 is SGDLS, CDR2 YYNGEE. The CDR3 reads CASSAKTGAYGYTF. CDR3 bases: TGTGCCAGCAGCGCGAAGACAGGGGCCTATGGCTACACCTTC.

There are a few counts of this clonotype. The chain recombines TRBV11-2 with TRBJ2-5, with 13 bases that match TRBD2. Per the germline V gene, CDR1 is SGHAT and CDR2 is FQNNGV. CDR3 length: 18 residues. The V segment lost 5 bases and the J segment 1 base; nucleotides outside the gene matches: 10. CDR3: CASSRYSGLAGAQETQYF. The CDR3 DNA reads TGTGCCAGCAGCCGCTACTCCGGACTAGCGGGGGCCCAAGAGACCCAGTACTTC.

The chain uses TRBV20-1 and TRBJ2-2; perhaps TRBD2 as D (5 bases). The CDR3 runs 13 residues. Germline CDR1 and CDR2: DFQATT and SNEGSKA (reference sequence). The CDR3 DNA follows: TGCAGCGGAGGATCTCCGAACACCGGGGAGCTGTTTTTT. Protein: CSGGSPNTGELFF.

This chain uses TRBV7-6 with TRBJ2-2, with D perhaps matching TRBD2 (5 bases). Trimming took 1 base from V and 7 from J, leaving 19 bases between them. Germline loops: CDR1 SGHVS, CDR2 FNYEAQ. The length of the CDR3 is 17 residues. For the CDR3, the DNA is TGTGCCAGCAGCTTAGGAACTGGAGGTTCACTCGTCGGGGAGCTGTTTTTT. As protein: CASSLGTGGSLVGELFF.

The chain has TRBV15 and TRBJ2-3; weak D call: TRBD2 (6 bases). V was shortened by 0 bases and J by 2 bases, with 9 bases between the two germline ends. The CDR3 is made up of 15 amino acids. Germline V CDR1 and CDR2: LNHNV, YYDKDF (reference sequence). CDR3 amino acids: CATSRDGGITDTQYF. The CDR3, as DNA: TGTGCCACCAGCAGAGATGGAGGGATCACAGATACGCAGTATTTT.

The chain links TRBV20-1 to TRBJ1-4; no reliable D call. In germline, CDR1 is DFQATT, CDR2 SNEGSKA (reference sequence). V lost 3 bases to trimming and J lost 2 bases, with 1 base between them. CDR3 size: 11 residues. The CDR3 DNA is TGCAGTGCTAGTACTAATGAAAAACTGTTTTTT. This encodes CSASTNEKLFF.

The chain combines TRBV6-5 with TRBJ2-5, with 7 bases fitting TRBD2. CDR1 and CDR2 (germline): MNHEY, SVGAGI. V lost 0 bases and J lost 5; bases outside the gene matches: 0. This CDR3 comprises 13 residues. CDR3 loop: CASSYSSGETQYF. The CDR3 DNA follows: TGTGCCAGCAGTTACTCTAGCGGGGAGACCCAGTACTTC.

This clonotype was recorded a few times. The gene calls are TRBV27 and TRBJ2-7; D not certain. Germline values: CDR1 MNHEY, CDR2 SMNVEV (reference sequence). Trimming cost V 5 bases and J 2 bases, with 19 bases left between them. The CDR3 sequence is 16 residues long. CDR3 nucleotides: TGTGCCAGCAGTACTATACTTTCAGGAAAAGCCTACGAGCAGTACTTC. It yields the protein CASSTILSGKAYEQYF.

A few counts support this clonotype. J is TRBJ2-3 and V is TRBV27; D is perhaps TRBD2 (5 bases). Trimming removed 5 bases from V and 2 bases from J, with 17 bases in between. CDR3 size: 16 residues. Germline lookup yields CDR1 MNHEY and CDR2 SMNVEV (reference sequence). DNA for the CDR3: TGTGCCAGCAGTCCTGGACTGATCCCAGCCACAGATACGCAGTATTTT. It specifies CASSPGLIPATDTQYF.

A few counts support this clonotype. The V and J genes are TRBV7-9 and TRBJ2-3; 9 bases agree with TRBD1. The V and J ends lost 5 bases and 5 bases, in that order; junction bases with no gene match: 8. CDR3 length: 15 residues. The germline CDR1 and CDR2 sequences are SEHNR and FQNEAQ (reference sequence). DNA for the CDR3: TGTGCCAGCAGCCCATCGGACAGGGGTGAAGATACGCAGTATTTT. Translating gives CASSPSDRGEDTQYF.

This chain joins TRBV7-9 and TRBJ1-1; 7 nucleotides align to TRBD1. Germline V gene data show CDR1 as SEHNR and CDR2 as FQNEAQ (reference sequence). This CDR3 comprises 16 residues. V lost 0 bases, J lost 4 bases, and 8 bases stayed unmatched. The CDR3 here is CASSLAQGGSRTEAFF. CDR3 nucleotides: TGTGCCAGCAGCTTAGCGCAGGGGGGCTCGCGCACTGAAGCTTTCTTT.

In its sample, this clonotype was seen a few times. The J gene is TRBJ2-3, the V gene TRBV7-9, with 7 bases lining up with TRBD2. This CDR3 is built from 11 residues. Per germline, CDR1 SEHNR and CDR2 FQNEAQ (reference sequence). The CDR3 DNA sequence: TGTGCAACGGGGGAGGGCGATACGCAGTATTTT. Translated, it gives CATGEGDTQYF.

The CDR3 coding sequence is TGCGCCAGCAGCCAAGAGGAAGCTAGCACAGATACGCAGTATTTT. Residues: CASSQEEASTDTQYF. V gene TRBV4-1 combines with J gene TRBJ2-3; D not certain. CDR3 length: 15 amino acids. V gave up 0 bases and J gave up 0 bases, with 7 bases separating them. From germline, CDR1 is MGHRA and CDR2 YSYEKL.

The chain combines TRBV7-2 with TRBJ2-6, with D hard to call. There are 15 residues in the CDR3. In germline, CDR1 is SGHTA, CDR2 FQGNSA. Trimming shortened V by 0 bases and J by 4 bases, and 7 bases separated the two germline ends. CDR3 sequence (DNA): TGTGCCAGCAGCTTAGCGCTTTTGGGGGCCAACGTCCTGACTTTC. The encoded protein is CASSLALLGANVLTF.

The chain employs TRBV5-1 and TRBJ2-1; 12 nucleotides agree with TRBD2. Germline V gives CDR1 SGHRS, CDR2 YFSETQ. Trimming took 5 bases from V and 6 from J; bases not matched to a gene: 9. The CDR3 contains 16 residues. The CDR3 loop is CASSSWTSGVFNEQFF. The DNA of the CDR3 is TGCGCCAGCAGTTCGTGGACTAGCGGGGTGTTCAATGAGCAGTTCTTC.

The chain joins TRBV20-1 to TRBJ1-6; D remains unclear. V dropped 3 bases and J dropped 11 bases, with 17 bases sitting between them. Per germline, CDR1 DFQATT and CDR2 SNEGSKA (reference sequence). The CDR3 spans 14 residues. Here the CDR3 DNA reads TGCAGTGCTAGGAGACGAGAACCCGTGGCACCCCTCCACTTT. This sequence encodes CSARRREPVAPLHF.

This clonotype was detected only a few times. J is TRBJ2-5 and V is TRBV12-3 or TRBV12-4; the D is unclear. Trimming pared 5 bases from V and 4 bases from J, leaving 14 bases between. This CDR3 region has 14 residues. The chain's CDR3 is CASSPDPPRETQYF. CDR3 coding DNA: TGTGCCAGCAGTCCAGACCCGCCCCGAGAGACCCAGTACTTC.

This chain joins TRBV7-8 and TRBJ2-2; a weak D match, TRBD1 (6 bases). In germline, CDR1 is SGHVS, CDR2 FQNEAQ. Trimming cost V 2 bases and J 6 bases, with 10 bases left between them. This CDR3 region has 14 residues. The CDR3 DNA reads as TGTGCCAGCAGCTTACTACAGGGACCCGGGGAGCTGTTTTTT. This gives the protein CASSLLQGPGELFF.

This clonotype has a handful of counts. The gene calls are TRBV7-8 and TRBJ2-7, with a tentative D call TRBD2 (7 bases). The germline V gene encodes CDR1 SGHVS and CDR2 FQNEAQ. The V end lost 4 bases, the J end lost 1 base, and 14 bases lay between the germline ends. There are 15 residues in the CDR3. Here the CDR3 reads CASSWGGTPSYEQYF. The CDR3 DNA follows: TGTGCCAGCAGCTGGGGGGGGACACCGTCCTACGAGCAGTACTTC.

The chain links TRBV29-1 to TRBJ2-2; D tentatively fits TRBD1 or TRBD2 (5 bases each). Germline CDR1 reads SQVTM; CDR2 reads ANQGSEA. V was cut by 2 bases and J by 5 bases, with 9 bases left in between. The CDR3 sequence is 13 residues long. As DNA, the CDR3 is TGCAGCGTTGAACCGGGGCAAACCGGGGAGCTGTTTTTT. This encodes CSVEPGQTGELFF.

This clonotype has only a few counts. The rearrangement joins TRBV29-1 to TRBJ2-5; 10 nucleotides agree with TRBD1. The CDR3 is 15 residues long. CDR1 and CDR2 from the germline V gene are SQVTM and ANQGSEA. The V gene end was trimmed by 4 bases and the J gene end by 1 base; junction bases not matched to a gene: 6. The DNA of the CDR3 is TGCAGCGTTGGAGGGACAGGGGTAGTCCAAGAGACCCAGTACTTC. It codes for CSVGGTGVVQETQYF.

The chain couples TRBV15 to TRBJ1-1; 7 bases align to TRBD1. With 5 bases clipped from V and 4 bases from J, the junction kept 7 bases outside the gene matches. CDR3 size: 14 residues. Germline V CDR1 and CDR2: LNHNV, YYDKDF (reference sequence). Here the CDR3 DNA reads TGTGCCACCAGCCCACGGGACAGCCCCACTGAAGCTTTCTTT. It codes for CATSPRDSPTEAFF.

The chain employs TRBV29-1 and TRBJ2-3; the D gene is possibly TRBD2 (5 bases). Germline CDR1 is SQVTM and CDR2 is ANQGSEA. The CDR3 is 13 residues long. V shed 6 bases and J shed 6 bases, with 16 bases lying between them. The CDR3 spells CSVAQEAADTQYF. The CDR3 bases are TGCAGCGTGGCCCAGGAAGCGGCCGATACGCAGTATTTT.